The clone carrying this T cell receptor (beta chain) was seen ten or more times. MiXCR was run by TCRdb on the 5' RACE reads, yielding one entry per CDR3 protein. The data contain around 370,000 distinct CDR3 sequences, 20% to 25% of them seen just once; the ten biggest clones take up around an eighth. These data are taken from a study of T-cell memory formation after mild COVID-19. The sequence was collected from an adult woman who had mild COVID-19 (a few samples of this study predate the infection). Cell type and time point are not known. Sequencing was performed on PBMCs or a T cell subset sorted from them (not recorded which).

The CDR3 coding sequence is TGTGCCAGCAGGTGGCAGGTGAACACAGATACGCAGTATTTT. Protein: CASRWQVNTDTQYF. The chain is built from TRBV12-3 or TRBV12-4 and TRBJ2-3; D uncertain. There are 14 residues in the CDR3. The V end was cut by 6 bases, the J end by 2 bases, with 12 bases between.